These 13 T cell receptor beta chains originate from one sample sequenced in a study of blood T cell repertoires in COVID-19 (TCRdb year 2020). The library was made by the immunoSEQ multiplex PCR assay. Here the immuneACCESS table is served through TCRdb, limited to in-frame sequences with V and J called. Missing clones are a known gap in these copies; in checked studies unresolved V genes cover under half, and the rest lacks a known reason. This sample is represented by tens of thousands of clones; about 80% of them were singletons. 10% of the sample belongs to the ten largest clones. The source material was peripheral blood. All receptors come from a man in his forties or fifties with COVID-19, enrolled during active disease.

This chain links TRBV5-4 with TRBJ1-6, with 9 nucleotides matching TRBD1. The length of the CDR3 is 14 residues. The trim removed 0 bases at V and 8 bases at J, leaving 0 bases unmatched. Germline V gene sequence: CDR1 SGHNT, CDR2 YYREEE (reference sequence). In DNA form, the CDR3 reads TGTGCCAGCAGCTTGGGGACAGGGGATTCACCCCTCCACTTT. As protein: CASSLGTGDSPLHF.

This sequence joins TRBV5-8 and TRBJ2-2, with 9 bases lining up with TRBD2. V dropped 1 base and J dropped 8; count of bases not matched to a gene: 6. The V gene's germline CDR1 is SGHTS and CDR2 YDEGEE. The CDR3 covers 15 residues. The DNA for the CDR3 is TGTGCCAGCAGCTTGAGGCTAGCGGGAAATGGGGAGCTGTTTTTT. It codes for CASSLRLAGNGELFF.

J is TRBJ2-3 and V is TRBV10-3, with a possible D match to TRBD2 (5 bases). Trimming cost V 8 bases and J 2 bases, with 8 bases left between them. Germline loops: CDR1 ENHRY, CDR2 SYGVKD. The CDR3 has 12 amino acids. The CDR3 loop reads CAISGITDTQYF. The DNA for the CDR3 is TGTGCCATCTCGGGAATCACAGATACGCAGTATTTT.

The chain couples TRBV5-5 to TRBJ2-1; 7 bases are a match to TRBD1. J lost 7 bases, V lost 0 bases, and 13 bases had no gene match. The CDR3 totals 17 residues. Per the germline V gene, CDR1 is SGHKS and CDR2 is YYEKEE (reference sequence). CDR3 nucleotide sequence: TGTGCCAGCAGCTTGGAACCAGGGACAGCGGTACTGAATGAGCAGTTCTTC. It codes for CASSLEPGTAVLNEQFF. Full variable domain (rest looked up from reference TRBV5-5 and TRBJ2-1): DAGVTQSPTHLIKTRGQQVTLRCSPISGHKSVSWYQQVLGQGPQFIFQYYEKEERGRGNFPDRFSARQFPNYSSELNVNALLLGDSALYLCASSLEPGTAVLNEQFFGPGTRLTVL.

This rearrangement joins TRBV19 to TRBJ1-1; no clear D gene. The V gene lost 4 bases and the J gene lost 5 bases, with 14 bases spanning the gap. The CDR3 runs 14 residues. Germline CDR1 and CDR2: LNHDA and SQIVND (reference sequence). The CDR3 DNA reads as TGTGCCAGTAGTAGGGTCCCGGCGGGAACTGAAGCTTTCTTT. Translation gives CASSRVPAGTEAFF.

The chain links TRBV4-1 to TRBJ2-1, with 8 bases matching TRBD2. V shed 0 bases, J shed 5 bases, and the junction held 6 bases outside the gene matches. This CDR3 comprises 16 residues. Germline CDR1 is MGHRA and CDR2 is YSYEKL. CDR3 sequence: CASSQEVVAGNNEQFF. The CDR3 nucleotides are TGCGCCAGCAGCCAAGAGGTAGTAGCGGGGAACAATGAGCAGTTCTTC.

V gene TRBV9 combines with J gene TRBJ2-3; D might be TRBD2 (5 bases). Germline V lookup: CDR1 SGDLS, CDR2 YYNGEE. The CDR3 contains 14 residues. Between the trimmed V and J ends, which lost 0 bases and 2 bases, there was a span of 7 bases. DNA for the CDR3: TGTGCCAGCAGCGTAGGCGGGCTCACAGATACGCAGTATTTT. This codes for CASSVGGLTDTQYF.

The J gene is TRBJ2-1, the V gene TRBV5-6; no clear D gene. The V gene's germline CDR1 is SGHDT and CDR2 YYEEEE. The CDR3 is 13 amino acids. Trimming took off 1 base at V and 4 bases at J, with 6 bases between the two ends. In DNA, the CDR3 is TGTGCCAGCAGCTTGCCCTTATACAATGAGCAGTTCTTC. Its translation is CASSLPLYNEQFF.

The genes are TRBV7-2 and TRBJ1-6; 10 nucleotides match TRBD1. J lost 7 bases, V lost 5 bases, and 5 bases had no gene match. Germline-derived CDR1 and CDR2 are SGHTA and FQGNSA. The CDR3 is 15 residues long. CDR3 nucleotides: TGTGCCAGCAGCCGTAGACAGGGGGCGAATTCACCCCTCCACTTT. Translated: CASSRRQGANSPLHF.

This clone was found a few times. The V gene is TRBV14, the J gene TRBJ1-1, with a weak D call TRBD1 (5 bases). Germline CDR1 reads SGHDN; CDR2 reads FVKESK. The CDR3 runs 15 residues. V gave up 0 bases and J gave up 6 bases, with 14 bases separating them. Written as DNA, the CDR3 is TGTGCCAGCAGCCAAGATCCGCAGGGAAAAGCTGAAGCTTTCTTT. Translation: CASSQDPQGKAEAFF.

The rearrangement uses TRBV27 and TRBJ1-2; 7 positions match TRBD1. Germline V gene sequence: CDR1 MNHEY, CDR2 SMNVEV (reference sequence). Trimming cost V 5 bases and J 5 bases; bases outside gene matches: 5. This CDR3 has 13 amino acids. CDR3 sequence: CASSTPGGYGYTF. CDR3 bases: TGTGCCAGCAGTACACCAGGGGGATATGGCTACACCTTC.

This clone appeared a single time. The J gene is TRBJ1-1, the V gene TRBV9, with D perhaps matching TRBD1 (5 bases). V was shortened by 6 bases and J by 5 bases, with 17 bases between the two germline ends. This CDR3 is built from 14 residues. Germline loops: CDR1 SGDLS, CDR2 YYNGEE. Here the CDR3 reads CASTIGGDSTEAFF. The DNA for the CDR3 is TGTGCCAGCACCATTGGGGGGGATTCAACTGAAGCTTTCTTT.

The V and J genes are TRBV6-5 and TRBJ2-3; 11 bases line up with TRBD2. The germline V gene has CDR1 MNHEY and CDR2 SVGAGI. This CDR3 contains 15 residues. V lost 7 bases to trimming and J lost 2 bases; unmatched junction nucleotides: 5. The CDR3 nucleotides are TGTGCCAGCAAAAGACTAGCGGGACTCACAGATACGCAGTATTTT. As protein: CASKRLAGLTDTQYF.